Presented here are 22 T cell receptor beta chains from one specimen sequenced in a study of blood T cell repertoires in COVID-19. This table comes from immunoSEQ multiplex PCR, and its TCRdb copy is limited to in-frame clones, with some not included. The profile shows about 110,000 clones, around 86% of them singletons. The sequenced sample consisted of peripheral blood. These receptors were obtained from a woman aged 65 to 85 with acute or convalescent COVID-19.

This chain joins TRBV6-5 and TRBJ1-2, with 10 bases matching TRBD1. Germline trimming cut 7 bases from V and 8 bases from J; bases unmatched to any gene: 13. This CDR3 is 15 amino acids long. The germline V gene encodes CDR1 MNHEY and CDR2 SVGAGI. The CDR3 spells CASTSGQGGPKGYTF. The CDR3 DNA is TGTGCCAGCACCTCAGGACAGGGGGGGCCAAAGGGCTACACCTTC.

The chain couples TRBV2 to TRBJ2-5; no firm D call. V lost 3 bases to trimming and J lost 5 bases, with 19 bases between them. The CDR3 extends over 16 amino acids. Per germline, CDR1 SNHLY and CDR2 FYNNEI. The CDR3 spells CASSDVGYGLRETQYF. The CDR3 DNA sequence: TGTGCCAGCAGTGATGTTGGCTACGGGTTGAGGGAGACCCAGTACTTC.

The CDR3 reads CASSQDPFSRDSSRGELFF. Written as DNA, the CDR3 is TGCGCCAGCAGCCAAGATCCTTTTAGTCGGGACAGTTCCCGCGGGGAGCTGTTTTTT. V usage is TRBV4-1 and J usage is TRBJ2-2, with TRBD1 identical over 7 bases. Germline-derived CDR1 and CDR2 are MGHRA and YSYEKL. There are 19 residues in the CDR3. Unmatched junction bases numbered 17, after V lost 0 bases and J lost 7 bases.

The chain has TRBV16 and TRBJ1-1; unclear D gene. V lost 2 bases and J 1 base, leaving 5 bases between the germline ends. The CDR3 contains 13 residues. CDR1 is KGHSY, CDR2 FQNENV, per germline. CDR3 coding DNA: TGTGCCAGCAGCCAAGGCCCGAACACTGAAGCTTTCTTT. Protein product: CASSQGPNTEAFF.

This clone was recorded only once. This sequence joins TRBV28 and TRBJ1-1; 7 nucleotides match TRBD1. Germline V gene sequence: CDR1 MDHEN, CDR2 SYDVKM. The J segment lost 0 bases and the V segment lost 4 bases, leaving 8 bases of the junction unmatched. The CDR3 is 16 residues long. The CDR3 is CASSSLGGQVNTEAFF. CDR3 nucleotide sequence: TGTGCCAGCAGTTCACTAGGTGGACAGGTGAACACTGAAGCTTTCTTT.

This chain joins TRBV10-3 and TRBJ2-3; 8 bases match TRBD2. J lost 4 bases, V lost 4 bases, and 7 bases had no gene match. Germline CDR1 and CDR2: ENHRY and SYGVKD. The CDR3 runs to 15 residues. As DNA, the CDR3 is TGTGCCATCAGTGCTCGTTCGGGGGGGCCAGATACGCAGTATTTT. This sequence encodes CAISARSGGPDTQYF.

CDR3 coding DNA: TGTGCCACGGACAGACAAATGGGCACTGAAGCTTTCTTT. This gives the protein CATDRQMGTEAFF. The chain carries TRBV28 and TRBJ1-1, with D perhaps matching TRBD1 (6 bases). This CDR3 is 13 amino acids long. In germline, CDR1 is MDHEN, CDR2 SYDVKM. V dropped 10 bases and J dropped 4 bases, with 16 bases sitting between them.

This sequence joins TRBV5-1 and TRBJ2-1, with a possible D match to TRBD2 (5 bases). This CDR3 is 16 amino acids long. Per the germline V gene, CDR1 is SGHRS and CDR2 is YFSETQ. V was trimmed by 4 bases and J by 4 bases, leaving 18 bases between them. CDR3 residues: CASSVPLALAYNEQFF. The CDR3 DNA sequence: TGCGCCAGCAGCGTGCCCCTAGCTCTGGCTTACAATGAGCAGTTCTTC.

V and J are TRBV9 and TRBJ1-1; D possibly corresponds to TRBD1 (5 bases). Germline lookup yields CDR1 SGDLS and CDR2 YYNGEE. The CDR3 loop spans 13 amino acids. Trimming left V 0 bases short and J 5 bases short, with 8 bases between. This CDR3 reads CASSVERGTEAFF. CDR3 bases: TGTGCCAGCAGCGTAGAACGGGGGACTGAAGCTTTCTTT.

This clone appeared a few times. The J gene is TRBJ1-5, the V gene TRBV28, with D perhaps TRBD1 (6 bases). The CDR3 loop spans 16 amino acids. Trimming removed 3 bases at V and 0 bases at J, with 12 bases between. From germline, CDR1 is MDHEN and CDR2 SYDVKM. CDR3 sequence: CASSFQGRVSNQPQHF. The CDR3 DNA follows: TGTGCCAGCAGTTTCCAGGGGAGGGTTAGCAATCAGCCCCAGCATTTT. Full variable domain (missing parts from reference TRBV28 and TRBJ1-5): DVKVTQSSRYLVKRTGEKVFLECVQDMDHENMFWYRQDPGLGLRLIYFSYDVKMKEKGDIPEGYSVSREKKERFSLILESASTNQTSMYLCASSFQGRVSNQPQHFGDGTRLSIL.

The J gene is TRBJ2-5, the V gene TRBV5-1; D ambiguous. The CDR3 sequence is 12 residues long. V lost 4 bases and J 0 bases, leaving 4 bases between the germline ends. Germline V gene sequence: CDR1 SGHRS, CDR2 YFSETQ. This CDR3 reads CASSPYQETQYF. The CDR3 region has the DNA TGCGCCAGCAGCCCGTACCAAGAGACCCAGTACTTC.

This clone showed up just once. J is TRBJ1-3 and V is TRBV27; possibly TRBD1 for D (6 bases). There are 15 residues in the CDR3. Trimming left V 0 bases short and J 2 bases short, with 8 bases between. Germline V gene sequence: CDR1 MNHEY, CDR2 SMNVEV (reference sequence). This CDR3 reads CASSLSQGPGNTIYF. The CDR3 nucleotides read TGTGCCAGCAGTTTATCGCAGGGGCCTGGAAACACCATATATTTT.

CDR3 protein: CASHRTGENTEAFF. For the CDR3, the DNA is TGCGCCAGCCACCGGACAGGGGAGAACACTGAAGCTTTCTTT. The chain has TRBV5-1 and TRBJ1-1, with 9 bases fitting TRBD1. CDR3 length: 14 residues. V trimming: 7 bases; J trimming: 1 base; junction bases outside the gene matches: 5. CDR1 and CDR2 from the germline V gene are SGHRS and YFSETQ.

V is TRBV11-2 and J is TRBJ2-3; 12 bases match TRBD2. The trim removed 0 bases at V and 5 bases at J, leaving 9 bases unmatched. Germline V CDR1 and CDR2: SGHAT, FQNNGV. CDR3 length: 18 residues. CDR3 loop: CASSLEIPSGRAIDTQYF. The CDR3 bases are TGTGCCAGCAGCTTAGAAATCCCTAGCGGGAGGGCCATAGATACGCAGTATTTT.

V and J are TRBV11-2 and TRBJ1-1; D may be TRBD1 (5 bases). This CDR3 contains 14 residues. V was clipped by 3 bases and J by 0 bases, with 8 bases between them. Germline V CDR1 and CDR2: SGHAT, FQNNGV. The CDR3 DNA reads TGTGCCAGCAGCTTGGGGGGGATGAACACTGAAGCTTTCTTT. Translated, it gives CASSLGGMNTEAFF. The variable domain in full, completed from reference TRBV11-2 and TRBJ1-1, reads EAGVAQSPRYKIIEKRQSVAFWCNPISGHATLYWYQQILGQGPKLLIQFQNNGVVDDSQLPKDRFSAERLKGVDSTLKIQPAKLEDSAVYLCASSLGGMNTEAFFGQGTRLTVV.

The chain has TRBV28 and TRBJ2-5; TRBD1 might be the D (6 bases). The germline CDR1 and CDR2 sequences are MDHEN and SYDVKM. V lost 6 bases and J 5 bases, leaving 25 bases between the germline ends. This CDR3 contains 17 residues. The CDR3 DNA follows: TGTGCCAGCAGGCGAAGCGGCGCCCGACAAACAGGGGAGACCCAGTACTTC. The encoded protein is CASRRSGARQTGETQYF. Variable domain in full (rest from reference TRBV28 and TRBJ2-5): DVKVTQSSRYLVKRTGEKVFLECVQDMDHENMFWYRQDPGLGLRLIYFSYDVKMKEKGDIPEGYSVSREKKERFSLILESASTNQTSMYLCASRRSGARQTGETQYFGPGTRLLVL.

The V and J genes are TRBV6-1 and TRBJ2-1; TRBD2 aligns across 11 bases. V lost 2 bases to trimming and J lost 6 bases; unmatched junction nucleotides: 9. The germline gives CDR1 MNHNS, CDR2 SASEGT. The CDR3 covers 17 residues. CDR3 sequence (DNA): TGTGCCAGCAGTGAACTGGCTAGCGGGGGGCATATCAATGAGCAGTTCTTC. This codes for CASSELASGGHINEQFF.

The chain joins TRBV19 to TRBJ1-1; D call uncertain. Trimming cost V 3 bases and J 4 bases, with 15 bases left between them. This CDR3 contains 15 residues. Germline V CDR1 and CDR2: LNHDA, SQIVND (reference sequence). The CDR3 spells CASSMRGERGTEAFF. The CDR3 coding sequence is TGTGCCAGTAGTATGAGAGGTGAACGCGGCACTGAAGCTTTCTTT.

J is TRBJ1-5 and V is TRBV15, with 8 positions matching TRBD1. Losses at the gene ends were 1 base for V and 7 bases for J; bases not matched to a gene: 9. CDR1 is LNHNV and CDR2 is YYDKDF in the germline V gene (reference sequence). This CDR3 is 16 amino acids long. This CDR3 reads CATSRARQGAGQPQHF. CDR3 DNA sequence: TGTGCCACCAGCAGAGCTCGCCAGGGGGCTGGGCAGCCCCAGCATTTT. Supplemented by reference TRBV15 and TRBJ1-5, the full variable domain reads DAMVIQNPRYQVTQFGKPVTLSCSQTLNHNVMYWYQQKSSQAPKLLFHYYDKDFNNEADTPDNFQSRRPNTSFCFLDIRSPGLGDTAMYLCATSRARQGAGQPQHFGDGTRLSIL.

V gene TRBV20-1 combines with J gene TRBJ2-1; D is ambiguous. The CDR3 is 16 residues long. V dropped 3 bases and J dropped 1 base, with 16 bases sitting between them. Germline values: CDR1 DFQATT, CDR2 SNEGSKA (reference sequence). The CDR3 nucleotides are TGCAGTGCTAGTGCTTTCGTCGTTTCGTCCTACAATGAGCAGTTCTTC. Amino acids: CSASAFVVSSYNEQFF.

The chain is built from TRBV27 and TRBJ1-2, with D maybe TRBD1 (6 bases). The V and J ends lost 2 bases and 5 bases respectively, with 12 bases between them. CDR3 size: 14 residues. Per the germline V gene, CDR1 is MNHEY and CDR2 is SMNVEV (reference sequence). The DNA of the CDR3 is TGTGCCAGCAGTTTAACCCGGACAGCTTATGGCTACACCTTC. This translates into CASSLTRTAYGYTF.

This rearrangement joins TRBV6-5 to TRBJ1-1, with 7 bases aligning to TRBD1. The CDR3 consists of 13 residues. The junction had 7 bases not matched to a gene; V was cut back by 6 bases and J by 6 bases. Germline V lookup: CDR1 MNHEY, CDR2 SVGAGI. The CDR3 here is CASRGTAVPEAFF. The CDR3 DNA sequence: TGTGCCAGCAGGGGGACAGCAGTGCCTGAAGCTTTCTTT.